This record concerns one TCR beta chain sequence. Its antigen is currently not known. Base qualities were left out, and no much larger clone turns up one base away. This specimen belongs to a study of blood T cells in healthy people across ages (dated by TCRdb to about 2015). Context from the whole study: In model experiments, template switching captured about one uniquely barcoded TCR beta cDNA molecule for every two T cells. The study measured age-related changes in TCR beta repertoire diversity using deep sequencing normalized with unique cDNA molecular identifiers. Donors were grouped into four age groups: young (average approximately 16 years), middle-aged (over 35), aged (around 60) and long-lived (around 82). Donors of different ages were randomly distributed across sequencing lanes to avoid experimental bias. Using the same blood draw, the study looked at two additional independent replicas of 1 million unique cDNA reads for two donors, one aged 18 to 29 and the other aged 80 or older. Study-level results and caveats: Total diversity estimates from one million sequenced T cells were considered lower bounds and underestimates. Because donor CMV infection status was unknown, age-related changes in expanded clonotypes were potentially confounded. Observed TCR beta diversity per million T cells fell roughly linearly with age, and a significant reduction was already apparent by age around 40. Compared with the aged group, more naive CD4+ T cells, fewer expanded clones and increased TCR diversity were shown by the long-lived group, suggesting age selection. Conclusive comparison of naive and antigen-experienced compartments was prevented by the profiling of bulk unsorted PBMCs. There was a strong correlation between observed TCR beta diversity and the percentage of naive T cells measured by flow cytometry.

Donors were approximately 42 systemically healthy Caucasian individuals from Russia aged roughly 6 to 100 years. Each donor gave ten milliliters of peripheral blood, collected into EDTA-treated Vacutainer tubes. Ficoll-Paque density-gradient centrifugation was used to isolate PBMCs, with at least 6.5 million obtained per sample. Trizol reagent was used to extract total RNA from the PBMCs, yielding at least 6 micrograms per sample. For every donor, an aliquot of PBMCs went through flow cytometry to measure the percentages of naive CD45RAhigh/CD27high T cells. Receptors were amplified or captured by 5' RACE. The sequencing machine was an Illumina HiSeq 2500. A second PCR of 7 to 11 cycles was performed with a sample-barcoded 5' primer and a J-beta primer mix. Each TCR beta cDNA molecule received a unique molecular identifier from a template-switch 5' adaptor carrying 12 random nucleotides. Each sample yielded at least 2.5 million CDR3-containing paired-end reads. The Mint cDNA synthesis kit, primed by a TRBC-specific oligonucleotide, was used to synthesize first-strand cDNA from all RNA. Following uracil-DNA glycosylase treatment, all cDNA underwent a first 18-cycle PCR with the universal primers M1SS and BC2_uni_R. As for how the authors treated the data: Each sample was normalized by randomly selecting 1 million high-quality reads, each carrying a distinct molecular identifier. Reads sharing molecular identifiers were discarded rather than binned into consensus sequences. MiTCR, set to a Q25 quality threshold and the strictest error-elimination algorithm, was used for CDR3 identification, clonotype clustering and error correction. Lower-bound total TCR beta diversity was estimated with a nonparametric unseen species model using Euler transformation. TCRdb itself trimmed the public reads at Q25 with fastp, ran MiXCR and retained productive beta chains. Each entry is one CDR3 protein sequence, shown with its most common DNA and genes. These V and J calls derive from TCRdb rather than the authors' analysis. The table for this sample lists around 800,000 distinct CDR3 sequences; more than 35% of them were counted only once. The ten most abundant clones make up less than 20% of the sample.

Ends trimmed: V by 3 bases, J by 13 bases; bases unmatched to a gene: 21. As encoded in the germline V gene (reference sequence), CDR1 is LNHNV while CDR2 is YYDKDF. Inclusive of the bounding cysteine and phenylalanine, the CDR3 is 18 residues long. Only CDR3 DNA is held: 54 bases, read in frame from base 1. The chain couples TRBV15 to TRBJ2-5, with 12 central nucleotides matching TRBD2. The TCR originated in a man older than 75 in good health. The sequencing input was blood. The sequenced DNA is TGTGCCACCAGCAGTTCCCTGCGTGGCGGCCTAGCGGGAGGGCCGGTGTACTTC. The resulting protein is CATSSSLRGGLAGGPVYF.